The 7 T cell receptor beta chains reported below all come from one sample, sequenced in a study of blood T cell repertoires in COVID-19. Measured with immunoSEQ multiplex PCR; TCRdb has only the in-frame clones, and not every one. The sample has hundreds of thousands of clones; approximately 90% are singletons. Sequencing was carried out using PBMCs or T cells enriched from blood (not recorded which). The receptor source for this set is a man aged 18 to 35 who had recovered from COVID-19.

V usage is TRBV6-1 and J usage is TRBJ1-2, with D hard to call. This CDR3 spans 15 amino acids. V was clipped by 2 bases and J by 0 bases, with 10 bases between them. From germline, CDR1 is MNHNS and CDR2 SASEGT. The CDR3: CASSESGGPNYGYTF. DNA of the CDR3: TGTGCCAGCAGTGAATCAGGAGGGCCTAACTATGGCTACACCTTC.

The chain recombines TRBV30 with TRBJ1-5; D gene unclear. Trimming shortened V by 0 bases and J by 5 bases, and 8 bases separated the two germline ends. This CDR3 region has 13 residues. CDR1 and CDR2 (germline): GTSNPN, SVGIG (reference sequence). The CDR3 here is CAWSVASDQPQHF. The CDR3 DNA sequence: TGTGCCTGGAGTGTCGCAAGCGATCAGCCCCAGCATTTT.

J is TRBJ2-1 and V is TRBV28; D is possibly TRBD2 (6 bases). This CDR3 spans 15 amino acids. V shed 6 bases and J shed 4 bases, with 16 bases lying between them. Germline CDR1 and CDR2: MDHEN and SYDVKM. The CDR3 sequence is CASSSGRELYNEQFF. The CDR3 DNA follows: TGTGCCAGCAGCAGTGGACGGGAGTTATACAATGAGCAGTTCTTC.

This chain links TRBV5-1 with TRBJ1-4, with TRBD1 matching 9 bases. J was trimmed by 7 bases and V by 2 bases; bases with no gene match: 3. The germline V gene has CDR1 SGHRS and CDR2 YFSETQ. The CDR3 covers 14 residues. CDR3 amino acids: CASSFETGGEKLFF. CDR3 nucleotide sequence: TGCGCCAGCAGCTTCGAGACAGGGGGTGAAAAACTGTTTTTT.

This clone appeared a few times. The rearrangement links TRBV15 to TRBJ2-1, with a possible D match to TRBD2 (6 bases). V lost 0 bases and J lost 0, with 18 bases in between. Germline CDR1 is LNHNV and CDR2 is YYDKDF (reference sequence). The CDR3 runs 19 residues. DNA of the CDR3: TGTGCCACCAGCAGAGAGGGTGATCCTACGGGGGACTCCTACAATGAGCAGTTCTTC. Protein sequence: CATSREGDPTGDSYNEQFF.

The gene calls are TRBV11-2 and TRBJ2-5, with 14 positions matching TRBD2. The J segment lost 4 bases and the V segment lost 1 base, leaving 8 bases of the junction unmatched. Germline-derived CDR1 and CDR2 are SGHAT and FQNNGV. This CDR3 contains 18 residues. The CDR3 DNA reads as TGTGCCAGCAGCTTAGCAGGGACTAGCGGGAGCTTCTTAGAGACCCAGTACTTC. This sequence encodes CASSLAGTSGSFLETQYF.

The V call is TRBV19, the J call TRBJ1-5, with 11 bases matching TRBD1. This CDR3 is 15 amino acids long. CDR1 and CDR2 (germline): LNHDA, SQIVND (reference sequence). V lost 1 base to trimming and J lost 7 bases; unmatched junction nucleotides: 3. CDR3 sequence: CASSIGTGGLQPQHF. CDR3 sequence (DNA): TGTGCCAGTAGTATAGGGACAGGGGGCTTACAGCCCCAGCATTTT.